This T cell receptor beta chain was identified in a study of T cells in Graves' hyperthyroidism and ophthalmopathy. CDR1 ENHRY and CDR2 SYGVKD come from the germline V gene. Trimming at V came to 5 bases and at J to 10 bases, leaving 6 bases not matched to a gene. This CDR3 contains 14 residues. TCR beta CDR3 region amplification was performed from RNA transcripts. A set of HTBI primers served as the primers for a first-round RT-PCR of the TCR CDR3. A single record per CDR3 protein comes from TCRdb applying MiXCR to the multiplex PCR reads. The sample yields a few hundred thousand distinct CDR3 sequences, less than 20% seen once.

Specimen: blood. This clonotype was obtained from a woman in her twenties or thirties with Graves' hyperthyroidism. The chain has TRBV10-3 and TRBJ1-6; TRBD1 matches 9 bases. The CDR3 region has the DNA TGTGCCATCAGTCTGGGACAGGGAGGGTCACCCCTCCACTTT. This sequence encodes CAISLGQGGSPLHF.